The rows below give T cell receptor beta chains drawn from one sample of a study of T cells in Graves' hyperthyroidism and ophthalmopathy. TCRdb processed the multiplex PCR reads anew with MiXCR; each CDR3 protein has one entry. The table has 270,000 or so distinct CDR3 sequences, 20% to 30% seen once; the top ten hold roughly 24%. The sequenced material came from blood. Receptor source: a middle-aged man with Graves' hyperthyroidism that later progressed to Graves' ophthalmopathy. Each CDR3 is given with its conserved first and last residue. The D gene is left open where the match is weak. The listing skips clone size in some rows; elsewhere it reads once, few, many or a size class.

>TRBV24-1|TRBJ1-5|-|-
TGTGCCACCAGTGTTGGAGGGACTCAGCCCCAGCATTTT
CATSVGGTQPQHF
>TRBV2|TRBJ1-1|-|-
TGTGCCAGCAGAGTGGGGGGACTCTTGAACACTGAAGCTTTCTTT
CASRVGGLLNTEAFF
>TRBV6-1|TRBJ2-7|-|many
TGTGCCAGCAGTGAAGTTGGTTACGAGCAGTACTTC
CASSEVGYEQYF
>TRBV11-2|TRBJ1-1|-|-
TGTGCCAGCAGCATCACAAGTACGCATACTGAAGCTTTCTTT
CASSITSTHTEAFF
>TRBV27|TRBJ2-5|-|-
TGTGCCAGCAGTTTATTGGCCGAGGAGACCCAGTACTTC
CASSLLAEETQYF
>TRBV29-1|TRBJ2-5|TRBD1|many
TGCAGTATACAGGGGGCGCGTGAGACCCAGTACTTC
CSIQGARETQYF
>TRBV20-1|TRBJ2-5|-|many
TGCAGTGCTAGGGTCACAGGGAAGGAGACCCAGTACTTC
CSARVTGKETQYF
>TRBV12-3/TRBV12-4|TRBJ1-5|TRBD1|many
TGTGCCAGCAGTTTTTCCGGGACAGGGACCGGGAAGCCCCAGCATTTT
CASSFSGTGTGKPQHF
>TRBV2|TRBJ1-2|-|many
TGTGCCAGCAGCCCCACAGGAAGATATGGCTACACCTTC
CASSPTGRYGYTF
>TRBV12-3/TRBV12-4|TRBJ2-5|-|-
TGTGCCAGCAGCCCGGGCGCTTGGACCCAGTACTTC
CASSPGAWTQYF
>TRBV20-1|TRBJ2-2|-|many
TGCAGTGCAGATACAGGGCCCGGGGAGCTGTTTTTT
CSADTGPGELFF
>TRBV14|TRBJ2-7|TRBD1|-
TGTGCCAGCAGTTTATCGAGCCTACAGGGGGCGAAATACGAGCAGTACTTC
CASSLSSLQGAKYEQYF
>TRBV5-4|TRBJ2-2|-|many
TGTGCCAGCAGCACCAACAGGGACACCGGGGAGCTGTTTTTT
CASSTNRDTGELFF
>TRBV6-1|TRBJ1-3|-|few
TGTGCCAGCAGGAGAGGCGGGGAAGCTGGAAACACCATATATTTT
CASRRGGEAGNTIYF
>TRBV20-1|TRBJ2-5|-|-
TGCAGTGCTAGAGACCCGCTCGGTTCCTCGGGACCTCAAGAGACCCAGTACTTC
CSARDPLGSSGPQETQYF
>TRBV12-3/TRBV12-4|TRBJ2-5|TRBD2|-
TGTGCCAGCAGTTTAGGCACTAGCGGGCTGATGCAAGAGACCCAGTACTTC
CASSLGTSGLMQETQYF
>TRBV7-4|TRBJ2-5|-|-
TGTGCCAGCAGCCCCCTTAGACGGACCCAAGAGACCCAGTACTTC
CASSPLRRTQETQYF
>TRBV6-1|TRBJ2-7|-|many
TGTGCCAGCGGCGGGACACTTTCCTACGAGCAGTACTTC
CASGGTLSYEQYF
>TRBV4-1|TRBJ1-1|-|many
TGCGCCAGCAGCCAAGAGGAGGGACACCTCACTGAAGCTTTCTTT
CASSQEEGHLTEAFF
>TRBV6-5|TRBJ2-7|-|-
TGTGCCAGCAGTTACTCGGGCAGATTTACCTACGAGCAGTACTTC
CASSYSGRFTYEQYF
>TRBV19|TRBJ1-2|-|many
TGTGCCAGTAGTCGACAGGATAACTATGGCTACACCTTC
CASSRQDNYGYTF
>TRBV7-9|TRBJ1-2|-|many
TGTGCCAGCAGCAAGGAGGGCTACACCTTC
CASSKEGYTF
>TRBV27|TRBJ1-1|TRBD1|many
TGTGCCAGCAGTGTCGGGACAGCCTATGTAGCTTTCTTT
CASSVGTAYVAFF
>TRBV12-5|TRBJ2-5|-|-
TGTGCTAGTGGTTTGGAACTCGGTCAAGAGACCCAGTACTTC
CASGLELGQETQYF
>TRBV5-5|TRBJ1-2|-|many
TGTGCCAGCAGCTTGTCTCTGGACAGCCTCTATGGCTACACCTTC
CASSLSLDSLYGYTF
>TRBV6-2/TRBV6-3|TRBJ1-5|-|many
TGTGCCAGCAGTTACCGACGGAGCAATCAGCCCCAGCATTTT
CASSYRRSNQPQHF
>TRBV29-1|TRBJ2-5|TRBD2|many
TGCAGCGTTAACCTCGGACTAGCGGGAGGTCTAGAGACCCAGTACTTC
CSVNLGLAGGLETQYF
>TRBV5-1|TRBJ1-5|-|many
TGCGCCAGCAGCCCGGACACACCGCCTCTGGCCCAGCATTTT
CASSPDTPPLAQHF
>TRBV18|TRBJ2-7|TRBD1|many
TGTGCCAGCTCACCACCTTCGACAGGGAACGAGCAGTACTTC
CASSPPSTGNEQYF
>TRBV28|TRBJ2-4|TRBD1|-
TGTGCCAGCAGTTCCGACAGGGCGGCAGCCAAAAACATTCAGTACTTC
CASSSDRAAAKNIQYF
>TRBV9|TRBJ1-1|-|many
TGTGCCAGCAGCCTTCGCGGGGGGAGGATGAACACTGAAGCTTTCTTT
CASSLRGGRMNTEAFF
>TRBV5-1|TRBJ1-5|-|once
TGCGCCAGCAGCCCAATACCGTGGGAGGGCAATCAGCCCCAGCATTTT
CASSPIPWEGNQPQHF
>TRBV29-1|TRBJ1-1|TRBD1|many
TGCAGCGTTGAAGCCCCGGGACAGAGAGACACTGAAGCTTTCTTT
CSVEAPGQRDTEAFF
>TRBV29-1|TRBJ1-1|-|many
TGCAGCGTTCTAACGACAGTGAACACTGAAGCTTTCTTT
CSVLTTVNTEAFF
>TRBV6-1|TRBJ2-7|TRBD1|-
TGTGCCAGCAGTAGGGACAGGGTAGTTATTAACGAGCAGTACTTC
CASSRDRVVINEQYF
>TRBV20-1|TRBJ2-7|TRBD2|many
TGCAGTGCCAAGCGGGGTGAGGACGACGAGCAGTACTTC
CSAKRGEDDEQYF
>TRBV20-1|TRBJ2-5|TRBD1|-
TGCAGTGCTAGCGATTACAGGGGCCAAGAGACCCAGTACTTC
CSASDYRGQETQYF
>TRBV19|TRBJ2-5|TRBD1|many
TGTGCCAGTAGTCTACAGGGGGCGCGGGAGACCCAGTACTTC
CASSLQGARETQYF
>TRBV27|TRBJ1-1|TRBD1|-
TGTGCCAGCAGTTTATTCCCGGGACAGGAAGACACTGAAGCTTTCTTT
CASSLFPGQEDTEAFF
>TRBV7-9|TRBJ2-7|-|few
TGTGCCAGCAGCCCTATCTACGAGCAGTACTTC
CASSPIYEQYF
>TRBV20-1|TRBJ2-5|TRBD1|many
TGCAGTGCCATAGACAGGGCCGCGGAGACCCAGTACTTC
CSAIDRAAETQYF